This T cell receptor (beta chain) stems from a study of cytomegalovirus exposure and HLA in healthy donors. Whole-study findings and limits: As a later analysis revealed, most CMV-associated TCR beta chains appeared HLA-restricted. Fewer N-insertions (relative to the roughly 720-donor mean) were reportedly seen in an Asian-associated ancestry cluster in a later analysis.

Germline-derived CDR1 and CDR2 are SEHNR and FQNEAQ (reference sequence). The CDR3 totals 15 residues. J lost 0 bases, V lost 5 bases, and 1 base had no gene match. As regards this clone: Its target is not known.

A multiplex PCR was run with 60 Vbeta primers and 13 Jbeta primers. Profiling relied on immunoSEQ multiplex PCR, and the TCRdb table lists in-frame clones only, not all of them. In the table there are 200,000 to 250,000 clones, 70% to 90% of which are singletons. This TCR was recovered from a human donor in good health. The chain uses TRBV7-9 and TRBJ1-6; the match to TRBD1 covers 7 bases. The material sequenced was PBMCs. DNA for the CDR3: TGTGCCAGCAGCCAGGGGGGCTCCTATAATTCACCCCTCCACTTT. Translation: CASSQGGSYNSPLHF.